This is a list of T cell receptor beta chains from one sample in a study of T cell changes during pregnancy in multiple sclerosis. Clones were sequenced by immunoSEQ multiplex PCR, and TCRdb holds only the in-frame ones, with some missing. This table has about 12,000 clones, about 87% appearing once. The sequences come from CD8+ T cells from peripheral blood mononuclear cells, collected in the second trimester of pregnancy. The receptor set was obtained from a female donor in good health, enrolled as a control in a pregnancy study. The conserved cysteine and the conserved F or W are not part of the CDR3 here. The D gene is left open where the match is weak.

NA TRBJ2-1 TRBV7-9 ASSLILGEQF
NA TRBJ2-3 TRBV7-9 ASSLGETGARQY
TRBD1 TRBJ2-3 TRBV6-6 ASSLAGTGPDTQY
NA TRBJ2-1 TRBV6-5 ASTPEPSNINEQF
NA TRBJ2-1 TRBV25-1 ASSEWRDNEQF
NA TRBJ2-7 TRBV27 ASSPIQAGLYEQY
TRBD1 TRBJ2-1 TRBV5-1 ASRGTGQRTYNEQF
NA TRBJ1-1 TRBV19 ASSFTAMNTEAF
NA TRBJ1-5 TRBV6-5 ASSPTGGNQPQH
TRBD1 TRBJ1-2 TRBV5-4 ASSRTGEYGYT
TRBD1 TRBJ1-2 TRBV29-1 SVEDAYPGQGQGPRGYT
NA TRBJ1-5 TRBV7-9 ASSRGAEINQPQH
TRBD2 TRBJ2-1 TRBV15 ATSRVAGGSDEQF
TRBD2 TRBJ2-1 TRBV28 ASSTSGVYNEQF
TRBD2 TRBJ2-3 TRBV27 ASSLSVSGWADTQY
TRBD2 TRBJ2-5 TRBV7-9 ASSLSLAGGPGETQY
TRBD1 TRBJ2-1 TRBV19 ASSIGWDRGHNEQF
NA TRBJ1-5 TRBV6-5 ASSAIGAGQPQH
NA TRBJ1-2 TRBV11-2 ASTEQGYGYT
TRBD1 TRBJ1-2 TRBV2 ASRDPGQGISDGYT
NA TRBJ1-1 TRBV19 ASSMGSPPNTEAF
NA TRBJ1-5 TRBV6-6 ASSDAGGNQPQH
TRBD2 TRBJ2-3 TRBV11-2 ASSFGTRRTDTQY
NA TRBJ1-5 TRBV19 ASSIEPGFGNQPQH
TRBD2 TRBJ2-7 TRBV6-1 ATQLAGGGSYEQY
TRBD1 TRBJ2-7 TRBV7-3 ASSLLPGQGLYEQY
NA TRBJ2-7 TRBV9 ASSVGSYSSYEQY
NA TRBJ2-7 TRBV5-8 ASSSGLSRIYEQY
NA TRBJ1-2 TRBV9 ASSPTHQVDTTYAGYGYT
TRBD2 TRBJ2-3 TRBV6-1 ASSGLAGGSDTQY
TRBD1 TRBJ2-3 TRBV6-6 ASTQVGQGAGDTQY
NA TRBJ2-5 TRBV27 ASSYQGGGRETQY
NA TRBJ1-2 TRBV7-8 ASSPNPGRNYGYT
TRBD2 TRBJ2-7 TRBV4-2 ASSQETSGSYEQY
NA TRBJ2-3 TRBV2 ASSPLWLSGPSTDTQY
TRBD1 TRBJ2-7 TRBV29-1 SVVGDSYEQY
TRBD2 TRBJ2-7 TRBV7-8 ASSLVGGSHEQY
TRBD2 TRBJ2-7 TRBV5-1 ASSLAGGETYEQY
TRBD2 TRBJ2-7 TRBV5-1 ASSLSGTGASSSYGEQY
TRBD1 TRBJ2-1 TRBV7-9 ARPRGQYSYNEQF
NA TRBJ1-3 TRBV25-1 ASSEFGGENTIY
NA TRBJ1-1 TRBV27 ASSAPGGLEAF
TRBD1 TRBJ2-4 TRBV5-1 ASSLVGDRGRVQY
NA TRBJ2-7 TRBV9 ASSGTSASYEQY
TRBD2 TRBJ2-1 TRBV18 ASSPPGDGRRYEQF
NA TRBJ1-5 TRBV7-6 ASSLFRGDQPQH
TRBD2 TRBJ2-7 TRBV11-2 ASSFSFSTLSGNSYEQY
NA TRBJ1-5 TRBV7-2 ASSLDLAQPQH
TRBD2 TRBJ2-7 TRBV27 ASSFSGINEQY
TRBD1 TRBJ1-2 TRBV9 ASSVAPDRVVNYGYT